This T cell receptor (beta chain) was identified during a study of blood T cell repertoires in COVID-19. About the research overall: The cDNA or gDNA used as material had been derived from T cells, B-cell-depleted T cells, or PBMCs.

This clone was picked up one time. Clones were read by immunoSEQ multiplex PCR, and TCRdb kept only the in-frame ones, dropping some. The sample yields around 260,000 clones, 70% to 85% seen once. Input material: peripheral blood. This TCR came from a human donor with COVID-19, enrolled during active disease. The donor label of this sample is uncertain.

CDR3 coding DNA: TGCGCCAGCAGCCGCCAGTCCGTTCGGGACAGAAATCAGCCCCAGCATTTT. Translation gives CASSRQSVRDRNQPQHF. The rearrangement joins TRBV4-3 to TRBJ1-5; the match to TRBD1 covers 7 bases. V lost 4 bases, J lost 4 bases, and 13 bases stayed unmatched. CDR3 size: 17 residues. The V gene's germline CDR1 is LGHNA and CDR2 YSLEER.